Shown below are 17 T cell receptor beta chains from a single sample sequenced in a study of cytomegalovirus exposure and HLA in healthy donors (dated by TCRdb to 2015 to 2018). The method behind the library was the immunoSEQ multiplex PCR assay. The multiplex PCR relied on a mix of 60 forward primers for TCR Vbeta segments and 13 reverse primers for TCR Jbeta segments. As stored in TCRdb, this immuneACCESS dataset retains in-frame rearrangements with V and J assigned. A fraction of the clones does not appear; measured against another copy, unresolved V genes explain less than half of the discrepancy, and the remainder lacks a known reason. Counted in this sample were some 110,000 clones; roughly 78% of them appeared once. Of the sample, 1.5% to 2% falls within the top ten clones. Sequencing was done on a sample of PBMCs. The source is a woman aged 35 to 49 in good health and CMV-seronegative.

This chain joins TRBV19 and TRBJ2-1; maybe TRBD2 (6 bases). Germline CDR1 LNHDA, CDR2 SQIVND (reference sequence). V gave up 4 bases and J gave up 0 bases, with 16 bases separating them. The length of the CDR3 is 17 residues. The CDR3 spells CASSNTGAGFSYNEQFF. The CDR3 coding sequence is TGTGCCAGTAGTAACACCGGGGCGGGGTTCTCCTACAATGAGCAGTTCTTC.

The chain couples TRBV28 to TRBJ1-2; D is undetermined. CDR1 is MDHEN and CDR2 is SYDVKM in the germline V gene. The V and J ends lost 5 bases and 7 bases respectively, with 11 bases between them. The CDR3 consists of 12 residues. In DNA, the CDR3 is TGTGCCAGCAGTCCCCAAGGGAGTGGCTACACCTTC. Translating gives CASSPQGSGYTF.

This chain uses TRBV7-4 with TRBJ2-7; D unresolved. The CDR3 covers 14 residues. Per the germline V gene, CDR1 is SGHVT and CDR2 is SQSDAQ. V gave up 8 bases and J gave up 2 bases, with 16 bases separating them. CDR3 nucleotide sequence: TGTGCCAGCCCCACCTCGCTTCTAGCCTACGAGCAGTACTTC. It codes for CASPTSLLAYEQYF.

The J gene is TRBJ2-1, the V gene TRBV19, with 13 positions matching TRBD2. J was trimmed by 4 bases and V by 5 bases; bases with no gene match: 11. Germline lookup yields CDR1 LNHDA and CDR2 SQIVND (reference sequence). This CDR3 spans 18 amino acids. The DNA of the CDR3 is TGTGCCAGTAGTTGGACTAGCGGGAGCCCCTCGGTTTACAATGAGCAGTTCTTC. This translates into CASSWTSGSPSVYNEQFF.

As to this clone: At one of its ends the junction is not consistent with the germline gene, which may arise from a read error. J is TRBJ2-7 and V is TRBV28; 7 nucleotides line up with TRBD1. Germline CDR1 reads MDHEN; CDR2 reads SYDVKM. The CDR3 has 11 residues. The CDR3 DNA sequence: TGTGCCAGCAGTTTTAAGGGGGCGCTGGGGTTC. Protein sequence: CASSFKGALGF.

The chain links TRBV28 to TRBJ1-5; 8 positions agree with TRBD1. Trimming removed 10 bases from V and 6 bases from J; junction bases left unmatched: 5. CDR3 size: 12 residues. CDR1 is MDHEN, CDR2 SYDVKM, per germline. The CDR3 nucleotides read TGTGCCACGGACAGGGCTATTCAGCCCCAGCATTTT. Encoded protein: CATDRAIQPQHF.

This rearrangement joins TRBV27 to TRBJ2-7; 14 nucleotides align to TRBD2. CDR1 MNHEY and CDR2 SMNVEV come from the germline V gene (reference sequence). The V and J ends lost 3 bases and 4 bases, in that order; junction bases with no gene match: 5. The CDR3 sequence is 16 residues long. CDR3 sequence reads: CASSFPGTSGSYEQYF. In DNA form, the CDR3 reads TGTGCCAGCAGTTTCCCCGGGACTAGCGGGAGTTACGAGCAGTACTTC.

The chain links TRBV28 to TRBJ1-3; D remains ambiguous. This CDR3 has 14 residues. Trimming took off 3 bases at V and 7 bases at J, with 13 bases between the two ends. Germline V lookup: CDR1 MDHEN, CDR2 SYDVKM. In DNA form, the CDR3 reads TGTGCCAGCAGTTTGGGCTCTCCGGGGAACACCATATATTTT. Amino acids: CASSLGSPGNTIYF. Full variable domain (rest looked up from reference TRBV28 and TRBJ1-3): DVKVTQSSRYLVKRTGEKVFLECVQDMDHENMFWYRQDPGLGLRLIYFSYDVKMKEKGDIPEGYSVSREKKERFSLILESASTNQTSMYLCASSLGSPGNTIYFGEGSWLTVV.

The chain has TRBV7-9 and TRBJ1-3; 11 positions match TRBD1. The CDR3 totals 19 residues. CDR1 SEHNR and CDR2 FQNEAQ come from the germline V gene (reference sequence). V shed 4 bases and J 0 bases; nucleotides not matched to a gene: 11. The CDR3 region has the DNA TGTGCCAGCAGCTCCCCTCGGACAGGGGGCCTAAGCTCTGGAAACACCATATATTTT. Translated: CASSSPRTGGLSSGNTIYF.

This clone was recorded once. The chain has TRBV7-2 and TRBJ1-1; 8 nucleotides align to TRBD1. V shed 5 bases, J shed 0 bases, and the junction held 11 bases outside the gene matches. CDR1 and CDR2 (germline): SGHTA, FQGNSA. This CDR3 has 17 residues. CDR3 in amino acids: CASSPTGGQIMNTEAFF. The CDR3 DNA sequence: TGTGCCAGCAGCCCCACAGGGGGGCAAATAATGAACACTGAAGCTTTCTTT.

This clone came up a few times. At one end the junction does not follow the germline gene, possibly because of a read error. The chain carries TRBV7-9 and TRBJ1-1, with 7 bases aligning to TRBD1. CDR3 length: 16 residues. Germline CDR1 and CDR2: SEHNR and FQNEAQ (reference sequence). The CDR3 region is CSSSLNRGLRDTEAFF. The CDR3 DNA is TGTTCCAGCAGCCTTAACAGGGGACTGAGGGACACTGAAGCTTTCTTT.

This clone was observed a single time. The chain combines TRBV7-2 with TRBJ2-3; possible D gene TRBD2, 5 bases. This CDR3 spans 18 amino acids. The V end was cut by 4 bases, the J end by 0 bases, with 20 bases between. Germline-derived CDR1 and CDR2 are SGHTA and FQGNSA. In DNA, the CDR3 is TGTGCCAGCAGCTCGATGGTACTCGGGGATGCTAGCACAGATACGCAGTATTTT. This gives the protein CASSSMVLGDASTDTQYF. Complete variable domain (other parts from reference TRBV7-2 and TRBJ2-3): GAGVSQSPSNKVTEKGKDVELRCDPISGHTALYWYRQSLGQGLEFLIYFQGNSAPDKSGLPSDRFSAERTGGSVSTLTIQRTQQEDSAVYLCASSSMVLGDASTDTQYFGPGTRLTVL.

The chain couples TRBV6-1 to TRBJ1-5; D is ambiguous. The CDR3 contains 14 residues. V lost 5 bases and J 5 bases, leaving 13 bases between the germline ends. CDR1 is MNHNS, CDR2 SASEGT, per germline. The CDR3, as DNA: TGTGCCAGCAGTCGGGAAGGTGCGGATCAGCCCCAGCATTTT. Translating it yields CASSREGADQPQHF.

This sequence joins TRBV4-1 and TRBJ1-4; no firm D call. CDR1 is MGHRA and CDR2 is YSYEKL in the germline V gene. The V and J ends lost 0 bases and 4 bases respectively, with 6 bases between them. The CDR3 contains 14 residues. CDR3 in amino acids: CASSQDPNNEKLFF. The CDR3 DNA reads as TGCGCCAGCAGCCAAGATCCAAATAATGAAAAACTGTTTTTT.

V gene TRBV6-5 combines with J gene TRBJ1-3, with D possibly being TRBD1 (5 bases). The germline V gene has CDR1 MNHEY and CDR2 SVGAGI. Trimming removed 5 bases at V and 0 bases at J, with 11 bases between. There are 15 residues in the CDR3. The CDR3 bases are TGTGCCAGCAGTCCCTCGGGGGGCTCTGGAAACACCATATATTTT. The encoded protein is CASSPSGGSGNTIYF.

This sequence joins TRBV6-1 and TRBJ2-1; 13 nucleotides line up with TRBD2. CDR1 MNHNS and CDR2 SASEGT come from the germline V gene. Unmatched junction bases numbered 7, after V lost 4 bases and J lost 7 bases. The CDR3 loop spans 16 amino acids. For the CDR3, the DNA is TGTGCCAGCAGTGGGCGACTAGCGGGAGGCTATAATGAGCAGTTCTTC. It translates to CASSGRLAGGYNEQFF.

This clone was recorded only once. The chain carries TRBV29-1 and TRBJ1-1; D remains ambiguous. With 3 bases removed from V and 4 bases from J, the gap between germline ends came to 6 bases. Per the germline V gene, CDR1 is SQVTM and CDR2 is ANQGSEA. There are 11 residues in the CDR3. The DNA of the CDR3 is TGCAGCGTTGACGGTTCCACTGAAGCTTTCTTT. Translation gives CSVDGSTEAFF.